The entry that follows covers one T cell receptor beta chain sequence. Per germline, CDR1 SGHRS and CDR2 YFSETQ. Trimming took off 4 bases at V and 2 bases at J, with 11 bases between the two ends. The CDR3 is made up of 14 amino acids. The data were obtained in a study of cytomegalovirus exposure and HLA in healthy donors. About the research overall: HLA-typed donors contributed approximately 92 million unique TCRs, which were held in an early data release.

PCR involved 60 Vbeta and 13 Jbeta primers. Profiling relied on immunoSEQ multiplex PCR, and the TCRdb table lists in-frame clones only, not all of them. Of tens of thousands of clones listed, around 80% were seen once; the top ten hold 2% to 3%. The sequence derives from a male donor in good health and CMV-seropositive. The chain employs TRBV5-1 and TRBJ2-3, with a possible D match to TRBD2 (5 bases). The sequenced material came from PBMCs. This chain's CDR3 is CASSPRVITDTQYF. Written as DNA, the CDR3 is TGCGCCAGCAGCCCGCGGGTGATCACAGATACGCAGTATTTT.